The next 14 T cell receptor beta chains were all read from a single sample in a study of blood T cell repertoires in COVID-19. Sequencing was performed with immunoSEQ multiplex PCR; in TCRdb, only in-frame clones are kept and a portion is missing. The sample comprises about 230,000 clones, about nine tenths of which are singletons, and around a tenth rests with the top ten. Sequencing input: peripheral blood. These TCRs come from a middle-aged man with COVID-19, enrolled during active disease.

The J gene is TRBJ2-7, the V gene TRBV7-2; 9 bases match TRBD1. The CDR3 is 15 amino acids. Per the germline V gene, CDR1 is SGHTA and CDR2 is FQGNSA. With V trimmed by 5 bases and J by 5 bases, 10 bases remained unmatched. Here the CDR3 DNA reads TGTGCCAGCAGCCTGGCCGGGACAGGGTTGCACGAGCAGTACTTC. The encoded protein is CASSLAGTGLHEQYF.

The V call is TRBV3-1 (or the pseudogene TRBV3-2), the J call TRBJ2-7, with a possible D match to TRBD1 (6 bases). V was trimmed by 4 bases and J by 2 bases, leaving 6 bases between them. The CDR3 spans 12 residues. CDR1 and CDR2 from the germline V gene are LGHDT and YNNKEL (reference sequence). The CDR3 sequence is CASSPGAYEQYF. CDR3 sequence (DNA): TGTGCCAGCAGCCCAGGGGCCTACGAGCAGTACTTC.

V usage is TRBV7-9 and J usage is TRBJ1-2; 7 nucleotides match TRBD1. In germline, CDR1 is SEHNR, CDR2 FQNEAQ (reference sequence). The CDR3 totals 16 residues. J lost 4 bases, V lost 5 bases, and 13 bases had no gene match. The CDR3, as DNA: TGTGCCAGCAGCCAATACGCGGGACAGTTCCTCTATGGCTACACCTTC. This gives the protein CASSQYAGQFLYGYTF.

The CDR3 here is CSVAVGGMNTEAFF. The CDR3 bases are TGCAGCGTTGCAGTTGGGGGCATGAACACTGAAGCTTTCTTT. This chain connects TRBV29-1 to TRBJ1-1, with D possibly being TRBD1 (6 bases). Germline CDR1 SQVTM, CDR2 ANQGSEA. V was cut by 4 bases and J by 0 bases, with 12 bases left in between. The CDR3 spans 14 residues.

The chain couples TRBV24-1 to TRBJ2-6; unclear D gene. Germline V gene lookup returns CDR1 KGHDR and CDR2 SFDVKD. Between the trimmed V and J ends, which lost 2 bases and 0 bases, there was a span of 10 bases. The CDR3 extends over 17 amino acids. CDR3 DNA sequence: TGTGCCACCAGTGATTCGCACAGTGTCTCTGGGGCCAACGTCCTGACTTTC. Translating it yields CATSDSHSVSGANVLTF.

The rearrangement joins TRBV6-6 to TRBJ1-4; TRBD1 aligns across 7 bases. Germline V lookup: CDR1 MNHNY, CDR2 SVGAGI (reference sequence). The CDR3 extends over 13 amino acids. The V segment lost 7 bases and the J segment 8 bases; nucleotides outside the gene matches: 7. CDR3 sequence reads: CASMGRGREKLFF. The CDR3 DNA reads as TGTGCCAGCATGGGCAGGGGGAGGGAAAAACTGTTTTTT.

The V and J genes are TRBV6-5 and TRBJ2-5; D perhaps matches TRBD2 (8 bases). Germline loops: CDR1 MNHEY, CDR2 SVGAGI. The germline V and J ends were trimmed by 7 bases and 5 bases, with 17 bases remaining between them. CDR3 length: 14 amino acids. The CDR3, as DNA: TGTGCCAGCACGGGAGGGGGCCCAATGGAGACCCAGTACTTC. This codes for CASTGGGPMETQYF.

The chain is built from TRBV7-2 and TRBJ1-1; the match to TRBD1 covers 7 bases. This CDR3 is 16 amino acids long. Losses at the gene ends were 5 bases for V and 0 bases for J; bases not matched to a gene: 9. The germline CDR1 and CDR2 sequences are SGHTA and FQGNSA. The CDR3 nucleotides are TGTGCCAGCAGCCTGACAGGGCCCATGATGAACACTGAAGCTTTCTTT. Protein: CASSLTGPMMNTEAFF. Full variable domain (remainder filled in from reference TRBV7-2 and TRBJ1-1): GAGVSQSPSNKVTEKGKDVELRCDPISGHTALYWYRQSLGQGLEFLIYFQGNSAPDKSGLPSDRFSAERTGGSVSTLTIQRTQQEDSAVYLCASSLTGPMMNTEAFFGQGTRLTVV.

V gene TRBV5-6 combines with J gene TRBJ1-1; tentatively, D is TRBD1 (6 bases). V was trimmed by 2 bases and J by 8 bases, leaving 10 bases between them. Per the germline V gene, CDR1 is SGHDT and CDR2 is YYEEEE. This CDR3 spans 12 amino acids. CDR3 coding DNA: TGTGCCAGCAGCTTAAACAGGGCCGAAGCTTTCTTT. Translating gives CASSLNRAEAFF.

The V call is TRBV4-3, the J call TRBJ2-7; 9 bases are a match to TRBD2. Looked up from germline, CDR1 is LGHNA and CDR2 is YSLEER. Trimming took 1 base from V and 1 from J; bases not matched to a gene: 2. This CDR3 region has 15 residues. CDR3 nucleotides: TGCGCCAGCAGCCAAGGTAGCGGGGGTTCCTACGAGCAGTACTTC. It encodes CASSQGSGGSYEQYF.

The chain employs TRBV6-5 and TRBJ2-1; 10 nucleotides align to TRBD2. The CDR3 covers 14 residues. In germline, CDR1 is MNHEY, CDR2 SVGAGI. With 6 bases clipped from V and 5 bases from J, the junction kept 4 bases outside the gene matches. CDR3 in DNA: TGTGCCAGCAGCCCGGGACTAGCGAACAATGAGCAGTTCTTC. It yields the protein CASSPGLANNEQFF.

V usage is TRBV28 and J usage is TRBJ2-6; D is uncertain. Germline V lookup: CDR1 MDHEN, CDR2 SYDVKM. The CDR3 consists of 19 residues. V lost 3 bases and J 1 base, leaving 19 bases between the germline ends. The CDR3 sequence: CASSLGFGRLVSGANVLTF. In DNA form, the CDR3 reads TGTGCCAGCAGTTTGGGTTTTGGCAGGCTTGTATCTGGGGCCAACGTCCTGACTTTC.

Remarks on this clone: This CDR3 is also generated by other DNA sequences in the sample. V gene TRBV6-5 combines with J gene TRBJ2-1; possibly TRBD1 for D (5 bases). CDR3 length: 15 residues. The V end was cut by 6 bases, the J end by 0 bases, with 12 bases between. Germline V CDR1 and CDR2: MNHEY, SVGAGI. The CDR3 region is CASSSGHSSYNEQFF. The CDR3 DNA is TGTGCCAGCAGCTCAGGACATAGCTCCTACAATGAGCAGTTCTTC.

The V and J genes are TRBV7-2 and TRBJ2-1, with TRBD2 matching 8 bases. V was clipped by 3 bases and J by 4 bases; unmatched bases: 5. The CDR3 runs 15 residues. Germline loops: CDR1 SGHTA, CDR2 FQGNSA. Here the CDR3 DNA reads TGTGCCAGCAGCTTGCAGCGGGGGAGGTACAATGAGCAGTTCTTC. It yields the protein CASSLQRGRYNEQFF.